Shown below are 19 T cell receptor beta chains from a single sample sequenced in a study of vaccination effects on CD4 cells after COVID-19. Some clones are missing from TCRdb's copy, which holds only in-frame ones; the method was immunoSEQ multiplex PCR. The sample has approximately 70,000 clones; about 80% are singletons. Viral peptide pools were used in the ViraFEST assay to expand antigen-specific CD4+ T cells, and sequencing came afterward. Investigators separated out CD4+ T cells once around 9 days of culture had passed. All study participants received two doses of BNT162b2 or mRNA-1273 vaccine. No antigens are known for them. The material was CD4+ T cells from PBMCs cultured with HCoV-229E spike peptides, obtained after COVID-19 vaccination. The receptors derive from a human donor who received a COVID-19 vaccine.

The J gene is TRBJ2-3, the V gene TRBV6-6; D gene ambiguous. V dropped 6 bases and J dropped 0 bases, with 13 bases sitting between them. The CDR3 contains 15 residues. Germline CDR1 reads MNHNY; CDR2 reads SVGAGI (reference sequence). Here the CDR3 reads CASRPDGISTDTQYF. The CDR3 nucleotides are TGTGCCAGCAGGCCCGACGGCATTAGCACAGATACGCAGTATTTT.

The table lists this clone with a count of one. The chain combines TRBV18 with TRBJ2-3, with D perhaps assigned TRBD1 or TRBD2 (5 bases each). CDR3 length equals 14 residues. Trimming pared 2 bases from V and 3 bases from J, leaving 9 bases between. From germline, CDR1 is KGHSH and CDR2 LQKENI. DNA of the CDR3: TGTGCCAGCTCACCAGGGGGTGGAACAGATACGCAGTATTTT. Its protein is CASSPGGGTDTQYF.

The sample holds one count of this clone. This chain connects TRBV10-2 to TRBJ2-3; D gene uncertain. The CDR3 runs 15 residues. Germline V gene data show CDR1 as WSHSY and CDR2 as SAAADI. V lost 3 bases and J 0 bases, leaving 10 bases between the germline ends. CDR3 in DNA: TGCGCCAGCAGTGACAACCACCCTAGCACAGATACGCAGTATTTT. Protein product: CASSDNHPSTDTQYF.

V and J are TRBV5-1 and TRBJ2-7, with D uncertain. V was cut by 5 bases and J by 6 bases, with 12 bases left in between. Germline V gives CDR1 SGHRS, CDR2 YFSETQ. This CDR3 has 12 amino acids. Here the CDR3 reads CASRSTVGEQYV. The DNA of the CDR3 is TGCGCCAGCAGGAGTACGGTCGGCGAGCAGTACGTC.

This clone was seen more than once but under ten times. The V gene is TRBV19, the J gene TRBJ1-4, with D perhaps TRBD1 (5 bases). Germline V gene sequence: CDR1 LNHDA, CDR2 SQIVND (reference sequence). The CDR3 loop spans 15 amino acids. V was trimmed by 6 bases and J by 8 bases, leaving 19 bases between them. This CDR3 is CASSVTADVKEKLFF. DNA of the CDR3: TGTGCCAGTAGCGTGACAGCGGACGTAAAGGAAAAACTGTTTTTT.

This clone showed up just once. The rearrangement links TRBV12-3 or TRBV12-4 to TRBJ2-2; D is unclear. The V and J ends lost 4 bases and 3 bases respectively, with 6 bases between them. This CDR3 has 13 residues. The CDR3 here is CASSSEYTGELFF. The CDR3 DNA sequence: TGTGCCAGCAGTTCCGAGTACACCGGGGAGCTGTTTTTT.

The J gene is TRBJ1-1, the V gene TRBV28, with TRBD1 identical over 7 bases. Trimming took 2 bases from V and 0 from J; bases not matched to a gene: 24. CDR3 length: 22 residues. CDR1 is MDHEN and CDR2 is SYDVKM in the germline V gene. CDR3 nucleotide sequence: TGTGCCAGCAGTTTAAATCGGGGACAGCTAAGGGACGGGCGGGTTCTGAACACTGAAGCTTTCTTT. It yields the protein CASSLNRGQLRDGRVLNTEAFF.

This clone has a handful of counts. The V and J genes are TRBV21-1 and TRBJ2-7; no check of the table's D call, TRBD1, against the DNA was made. TRBV21-1 constitutes a pseudogene. This CDR3 has 14 amino acids. The CDR3 nucleotides are TGTGCCAGCAGCAAAGACGAACCAGCCTACGAGCAGTACGTC. This translates into CASSKDEPAYEQYV.

This chain links TRBV5-1 with TRBJ1-6; no firm D call. This CDR3 has 15 residues. V shed 3 bases and J shed 7 bases, with 14 bases lying between them. CDR1 and CDR2 (germline): SGHRS, YFSETQ. CDR3 DNA: TGCGCCAGCAGCTCGGATCCCACGGCCAATTCACCCCTCCACTTT. Translation gives CASSSDPTANSPLHF.

The rearrangement links TRBV18 to TRBJ2-3; D is tentatively TRBD1 or TRBD2 (5 bases each). Germline CDR1 is KGHSH and CDR2 is LQKENI. V lost 6 bases and J 0 bases, leaving 13 bases between the germline ends. The CDR3 is made up of 15 amino acids. CDR3 DNA sequence: TGTGCCAGCTCCGCGCTTGGGGGAAGCACAGATACGCAGTATTTT. Translation: CASSALGGSTDTQYF.

The table lists this clone with a count of one. The gene calls are TRBV9 and TRBJ2-4, with D maybe TRBD1 (6 bases). This CDR3 region has 14 residues. Germline CDR1 and CDR2: SGDLS and YYNGEE. Trimming took 3 bases from V and 8 from J, leaving 15 bases between them. The CDR3 DNA reads TGTGCCAGCAGCGGAGGGGGACGAGGGGACATTCAGTACTTC. It specifies CASSGGGRGDIQYF.

A single count supports this clone. Other DNA sequences of this sample code for an identical CDR3. The V call is TRBV5-1, the J call TRBJ2-3; D is unclear. In germline, CDR1 is SGHRS, CDR2 YFSETQ. The ends were cut back, 3 bases at V and 2 bases at J, with 7 bases in the middle. This CDR3 has 13 residues. The CDR3 DNA reads as TGCGCCAGCAGCTCCCTACCCACAGATACGCAGTATTTT. This codes for CASSSLPTDTQYF.

This clone was detected only once. The chain combines TRBV7-2 with TRBJ1-2; 11 nucleotides agree with TRBD1. This CDR3 has 16 amino acids. Looked up from germline, CDR1 is SGHTA and CDR2 is FQGNSA. Trimming took 6 bases from V and 8 from J; bases not matched to a gene: 14. The CDR3 is CASSIGSGQGARGYTF. The CDR3 region has the DNA TGTGCCAGCAGTATAGGGTCCGGACAGGGGGCAAGGGGCTACACCTTC.

This chain links TRBV3-1 (or the pseudogene TRBV3-2) with TRBJ2-1; D possibly matches TRBD1 or TRBD2 (6 bases each). CDR3 length: 15 residues. With 1 base removed from V and 5 bases from J, the gap between germline ends came to 12 bases. Per germline, CDR1 LGHDT and CDR2 YNNKEL (reference sequence). For the CDR3, the DNA is TGTGCCAGCAGCCAAGTAACGGGGGCAAACAATGAGCAGTTCTTC. Amino acids: CASSQVTGANNEQFF.

The chain has TRBV7-9 and TRBJ2-5; 7 bases are a match to TRBD2. The V gene end was trimmed by 2 bases and the J gene end by 0 bases; junction bases not matched to a gene: 9. The germline V gene encodes CDR1 SEHNR and CDR2 FQNEAQ (reference sequence). The CDR3 length is 17 residues. DNA of the CDR3: TGTGCCAGCAGCTTAATTGGCGGGGGATTGTACCAAGAGACCCAGTACTTC. Amino acid sequence: CASSLIGGGLYQETQYF.

The V call is TRBV3-1 (or the pseudogene TRBV3-2), the J call TRBJ2-1; 9 nucleotides line up with TRBD1. The germline gives CDR1 LGHDT, CDR2 YNNKEL (reference sequence). The ends lost 2 bases at V and 0 bases at J; junction bases unmatched: 5. The CDR3 is made up of 17 amino acids. The CDR3 DNA reads as TGTGCCAGCAGCCAAAGGGGACAGGGCCGCTCCTACAATGAGCAGTTCTTC. Protein sequence: CASSQRGQGRSYNEQFF.

The gene calls are TRBV19 and TRBJ2-2, with D perhaps matching TRBD1 (5 bases). There are 15 residues in the CDR3. Trimming cost V 5 bases and J 4 bases, with 14 bases left between them. In germline, CDR1 is LNHDA, CDR2 SQIVND (reference sequence). The CDR3: CASSAQVSSTGELFF. The CDR3 DNA reads as TGTGCCAGTAGTGCACAGGTCTCCTCCACCGGGGAGCTGTTTTTT.

The gene calls are TRBV6-5 and TRBJ1-2, with TRBD1 matching over 10 bases. The V gene end was trimmed by 6 bases and the J gene end by 6 bases; junction bases not matched to a gene: 4. Germline CDR1 is MNHEY and CDR2 is SVGAGI. The CDR3 loop spans 13 amino acids. CDR3 protein: CASSYDRGHGYTF. CDR3 coding DNA: TGTGCCAGCAGCTACGACAGGGGGCATGGCTACACCTTC.

V is TRBV18 and J is TRBJ1-1, with D possibly TRBD1 on 5 matching bases. The CDR3 sequence is 15 residues long. V shed 0 bases and J shed 6 bases, with 14 bases lying between them. Germline values: CDR1 KGHSH, CDR2 LQKENI. The CDR3 loop is CASSPPMGPRPEAFF. The CDR3 nucleotides read TGTGCCAGCTCACCACCGATGGGACCGCGGCCTGAAGCTTTCTTT.